This TCR beta chain was sequenced during a study of blood T cells in healthy people across ages. Study-wide findings and caveats: Estimates of diversity drawn from one million T cells were considered underestimates.

The amount of total RNA extracted per sample was at least 5.5 micrograms. As to this clonotype: What it binds is unknown.

A second PCR, run for about 6 to 12 cycles, used a sample-barcoded 5' primer plus a J-beta primer mix. A 12-random-nucleotide template-switch adaptor tagged each cDNA molecule. MiXCR, run by TCRdb on the 5' RACE reads, gives a single entry per CDR3 protein. The sample has 540,000 or so distinct CDR3 sequences, 25% to 30% seen once. The material sequenced was blood. This TCR derives from a woman aged 70-85 years in good health.

The CDR3 loop is CASSLGPGPDTQYF. The CDR3 coding sequence is TGTGCCAGCAGTTTAGGGCCGGGCCCCGATACGCAGTATTTT. V is TRBV12-3 or TRBV12-4 and J is TRBJ2-3; D call uncertain. This CDR3 has 14 amino acids. V dropped 1 base and J dropped 6 bases, with 11 bases sitting between them.